This record concerns one T cell receptor beta chain sequence. Germline CDR1 and CDR2: SGDLS and YYNGEE. The V end was cut by 4 bases, the J end by 1 base, with 19 bases between. The CDR3 totals 17 residues. Random hexamers were used to reverse transcribe an amount of roughly 0.5 to 1 ug RNA. TCRdb reanalysed the immunoSEQ multiplex PCR reads using MiXCR and keeps one entry per CDR3 protein. This table has some 260,000 distinct CDR3 sequences, 90% to 95% appearing once. This specimen comes from a study of CD8 T cells in Susac syndrome. The sequenced sample consisted of CD4+ T cells from PBMCs. This chain links TRBV9 with TRBJ2-3; D is ambiguous. This TCR was sampled from a human donor with multiple sclerosis. The CDR3: CASSPGRTSRGTDTQYF. For the CDR3, the DNA is TGTGCCAGCAGCCCAGGACGGACCTCCCGGGGCACAGATACGCAGTATTTT. Based on the CDR3 plus reference TRBV9 and TRBJ2-3, the full variable domain is DSGVTQTPKHLITATGQRVTLRCSPRSGDLSVYWYQQSLDQGLQFLIQYYNGEERAKGNILERFSAQQFPDLHSELNLSSLELGDSALYFCASSPGRTSRGTDTQYFGPGTRLTVL.